This T cell receptor beta chain was sequenced during a study of PD-1 blockade in classical Hodgkin lymphoma. Findings and caveats of the study: By cycle point C4D1, TCR diversity had risen significantly in CD4+ cells (but not CD8+ cells).

This clone was observed once. Its specificity is unknown. This CDR3 comprises 13 residues. With 3 bases removed from V and 6 bases from J, the gap between germline ends came to 10 bases. Germline V lookup: CDR1 SGHTA, CDR2 FQGNSA. Patients all relapsed after autologous stem cell transplantation, and there was variation in brentuximab vedotin exposure. Clones were sequenced by immunoSEQ multiplex PCR, and TCRdb holds only the in-frame ones, with some missing. Of roughly 70,000 clones listed, 70% to 80% were seen once; the top ten hold over 7.5%. The chain combines TRBV7-2 with TRBJ2-3; tentative D call: TRBD2 (6 bases). This specimen consisted of peripheral blood mononuclear cells (PBMCs), obtained before the second cycle of nivolumab. The origin of this receptor is a human donor with classical Hodgkin lymphoma. DNA for the CDR3: TGTGCCAGCAGCTTTAGCGGCGGGGATACGCAGTATTTT. Translating gives CASSFSGGDTQYF. Supplemented by reference TRBV7-2 and TRBJ2-3, the full variable domain reads GAGVSQSPSNKVTEKGKDVELRCDPISGHTALYWYRQSLGQGLEFLIYFQGNSAPDKSGLPSDRFSAERTGGSVSTLTIQRTQQEDSAVYLCASSFSGGDTQYFGPGTRLTVL.